A single sample gave rise to the 24 T cell receptor beta chains below, sequenced in a study of shared clonotypes between healthy human individuals. Sequencing used immunoSEQ multiplex PCR; TCRdb keeps in-frame clones, though not all of them. The profile covers about 2 million clones, with 95% appearing a single time and more than 0.1% taken by the ten largest. Sequencing used naive CD4+ T cells sorted from blood. Subset specified: CD45RA+ positively selected. These receptors were taken from a man in his late teens or twenties in good health.

The CDR3 DNA sequence: TGTGCCAGCTCGTATAAACGTGCGGGGGCAGATACGCAGTATTTT. Protein product: CASSYKRAGADTQYF. This chain uses TRBV18 with TRBJ2-3, with 7 bases matching TRBD2. Germline V gives CDR1 KGHSH, CDR2 LQKENI. V shed 6 bases, J shed 4 bases, and the junction held 10 bases outside the gene matches. The CDR3 covers 15 residues.

The J gene is TRBJ2-1, the V gene TRBV6-1, with 7 bases identical to TRBD2. This CDR3 spans 12 amino acids. The trim removed 6 bases at V and 5 bases at J, leaving 1 base unmatched. The V gene's germline CDR1 is MNHNS and CDR2 SASEGT. CDR3 in amino acids: CASSGGNNEQFF. The CDR3 DNA follows: TGTGCCAGCAGCGGGGGGAACAATGAGCAGTTCTTC.

This clone was seen a few times. The chain joins TRBV7-8 to TRBJ1-1; D not certain. Trimming cost V 0 bases and J 0 bases, with 5 bases left between them. The length of the CDR3 is 14 residues. CDR1 is SGHVS, CDR2 FQNEAQ, per germline. As DNA, the CDR3 is TGTGCCAGCAGCTTAGCGGAAATGAACACTGAAGCTTTCTTT. Residues: CASSLAEMNTEAFF. The whole variable domain, remainder taken from reference TRBV7-8 and TRBJ1-1, is GAGVSQSPRYKVAKRGQDVALRCDPISGHVSLFWYQQALGQGPEFLTYFQNEAQLDKSGLPSDRFFAERPEGSVSTLKIQRTQQEDSAVYLCASSLAEMNTEAFFGQGTRLTVV.

This clone was observed once. The chain links TRBV28 to TRBJ1-1; D remains ambiguous. In germline, CDR1 is MDHEN, CDR2 SYDVKM. The CDR3 has 16 amino acids. V lost 7 bases, J lost 5 bases, and 23 bases lay in between. This CDR3 reads CASKSPVPRAHTEAFF. The CDR3 DNA reads as TGTGCCAGCAAATCTCCGGTCCCCCGGGCACATACTGAAGCTTTCTTT.

The chain is built from TRBV25-1 and TRBJ2-5, with 8 bases that match TRBD1. Germline V gene data show CDR1 as MGHDK and CDR2 as SYGVNS. V gave up 4 bases and J gave up 7 bases; unmatched junction bases: 8. The CDR3 covers 14 residues. CDR3 protein: CASSADRGRGTQYF. CDR3 DNA: TGTGCCAGCAGTGCCGACAGGGGCCGAGGGACCCAGTACTTC.

This clone was seen a handful of times. The chain recombines TRBV9 with TRBJ2-3; 10 bases match TRBD2. CDR1 SGDLS and CDR2 YYNGEE come from the germline V gene. Trimming at V came to 6 bases and at J to 5 bases, leaving 12 bases not matched to a gene. The CDR3 has 16 residues. In nucleotides, the CDR3 is TGTGCCAGCAACGGCGCCGGGACTAGCGCAGTAGATACGCAGTATTTT. Translation gives CASNGAGTSAVDTQYF.

The chain has TRBV2 and TRBJ1-5; no definite D call. CDR3 size: 12 residues. Germline CDR1 SNHLY, CDR2 FYNNEI. Between the trimmed V and J ends, which lost 3 bases and 9 bases, there was a span of 9 bases. CDR3 amino acids: CASSEDRRPQHF. The DNA of the CDR3 is TGTGCCAGCAGTGAGGACCGGAGGCCCCAGCATTTT. Looking up the rest from reference TRBV2 and TRBJ1-5 gives the full variable domain: EPEVTQTPSHQVTQMGQEVILRCVPISNHLYFYWYRQILGQKVEFLVSFYNNEISEKSEIFDDQFSVERPDGSNFTLKIRSTKLEDSAMYFCASSEDRRPQHFGDGTRLSIL.

This clone was seen once. Other DNA variants within this sample encode the same CDR3. J is TRBJ2-7 and V is TRBV14, with D unresolved. V gave up 1 base and J gave up 6 bases, with 4 bases separating them. CDR3 length: 11 amino acids. Germline lookup yields CDR1 SGHDN and CDR2 FVKESK. Here the CDR3 DNA reads TGTGCCAGCAGCCAAGCACTCGAGCAGTACTTC. Translation: CASSQALEQYF.

This chain uses TRBV4-1 with TRBJ1-5; 9 bases fit TRBD1. Germline V gives CDR1 MGHRA, CDR2 YSYEKL. Trimming cost V 4 bases and J 1 base; bases outside gene matches: 5. This CDR3 is 16 amino acids long. CDR3 bases: TGCGCCAGCAGCCTCGGACAGGGGCCAAGCAATCAGCCCCAGCATTTT. Translation: CASSLGQGPSNQPQHF.

The V call is TRBV10-3, the J call TRBJ2-5; 9 bases fit TRBD1. CDR1 is ENHRY, CDR2 SYGVKD, per germline. The J segment lost 7 bases and the V segment lost 6 bases, leaving 9 bases of the junction unmatched. The length of the CDR3 is 14 residues. The CDR3 DNA is TGTGCCATCAGAAGGACAGGGGACCCAGGGACCCAGTACTTC. This translates into CAIRRTGDPGTQYF.

V usage is TRBV30 and J usage is TRBJ2-7; 8 positions agree with TRBD1. Germline V lookup: CDR1 GTSNPN, CDR2 SVGIG (reference sequence). This CDR3 has 15 amino acids. J was trimmed by 3 bases and V by 2 bases; bases with no gene match: 9. The CDR3 nucleotides are TGTGCCTGGAGTATTGAGACAGGGGTATTCTACGAGCAGTACTTC. Translating gives CAWSIETGVFYEQYF.

V usage is TRBV5-4 and J usage is TRBJ1-5, with 7 bases aligning to TRBD1. Germline trimming cut 2 bases from V and 4 bases from J; bases unmatched to any gene: 6. Looked up from germline, CDR1 is SGHNT and CDR2 is YYREEE (reference sequence). The CDR3 loop spans 15 amino acids. The DNA of the CDR3 is TGTGCCAGCAGCTTACAGGGGATCGAAAATCAGCCCCAGCATTTT. Translated: CASSLQGIENQPQHF.

This chain connects TRBV7-2 to TRBJ2-5; D not resolved. The CDR3 is 12 residues long. V lost 5 bases and J lost 4, with 8 bases in between. Germline values: CDR1 SGHTA, CDR2 FQGNSA. The CDR3 sequence: CASSEVGETQYF. In DNA form, the CDR3 reads TGTGCCAGCAGCGAAGTAGGAGAGACCCAGTACTTC. Full variable domain (remainder filled in from reference TRBV7-2 and TRBJ2-5): GAGVSQSPSNKVTEKGKDVELRCDPISGHTALYWYRQSLGQGLEFLIYFQGNSAPDKSGLPSDRFSAERTGGSVSTLTIQRTQQEDSAVYLCASSEVGETQYFGPGTRLLVL.

With regard to this clone: Other DNA sequences in the sample encode the same CDR3. This chain uses TRBV4-1 with TRBJ2-3; 8 nucleotides match TRBD2. This CDR3 is built from 14 residues. Germline V CDR1 and CDR2: MGHRA, YSYEKL. The J segment lost 4 bases and the V segment lost 4 bases, leaving 4 bases of the junction unmatched. This chain's CDR3 is CASSLGLAPDTQYF. Written as DNA, the CDR3 is TGCGCCAGCAGCCTCGGACTAGCTCCAGATACGCAGTATTTT.

This clone was seen once. This rearrangement joins TRBV7-2 to TRBJ2-7, with D tentatively TRBD2 (5 bases). The CDR3 is 14 amino acids. CDR1 and CDR2 (germline): SGHTA, FQGNSA. The V and J ends lost 4 bases and 0 bases respectively, with 10 bases between them. Here the CDR3 reads CASSSLAPSYEQYF. CDR3 DNA sequence: TGTGCCAGCAGCTCCTTAGCGCCCTCCTACGAGCAGTACTTC. Full variable domain (outside the CDR3, taken from reference TRBV7-2 and TRBJ2-7): GAGVSQSPSNKVTEKGKDVELRCDPISGHTALYWYRQSLGQGLEFLIYFQGNSAPDKSGLPSDRFSAERTGGSVSTLTIQRTQQEDSAVYLCASSSLAPSYEQYFGPGTRLTVT.

Only one count was recorded for this clone. The V and J genes are TRBV5-1 and TRBJ2-3, with 13 nucleotides matching TRBD2. This CDR3 is 17 amino acids long. Losses at the gene ends were 4 bases for V and 5 bases for J; bases not matched to a gene: 10. Looked up from germline, CDR1 is SGHRS and CDR2 is YFSETQ. The CDR3 DNA sequence: TGCGCCAGCAGCGTAACCGGGACTAGCGGGGAGGAAGATACGCAGTATTTT. Translating gives CASSVTGTSGEEDTQYF.

This chain joins TRBV5-4 and TRBJ1-1; D is ambiguous. The ends were cut back, 2 bases at V and 1 base at J, with 6 bases in the middle. Per the germline V gene, CDR1 is SGHNT and CDR2 is YYREEE (reference sequence). CDR3 length: 13 residues. DNA of the CDR3: TGTGCCAGCAGCTTTGGGAAGAACACTGAAGCTTTCTTT. It yields the protein CASSFGKNTEAFF.

This clone showed up just a few times. The chain links TRBV7-8 to TRBJ2-7, with 7 bases aligning to TRBD1. The V and J ends lost 5 bases and 4 bases, in that order; junction bases with no gene match: 8. Germline CDR1 SGHVS, CDR2 FQNEAQ. This CDR3 region has 14 residues. The CDR3 protein is CASSPETGFYEQYF. Written as DNA, the CDR3 is TGTGCCAGCAGCCCAGAGACAGGGTTTTACGAGCAGTACTTC.

The chain employs TRBV5-4 and TRBJ2-5; D might be TRBD1 (6 bases). V lost 4 bases, J lost 4 bases, and 17 bases lay in between. Germline V lookup: CDR1 SGHNT, CDR2 YYREEE (reference sequence). The CDR3 runs to 15 residues. CDR3 protein: CASSPPGMTGETQYF. DNA of the CDR3: TGTGCCAGCAGCCCTCCCGGTATGACAGGAGAGACCCAGTACTTC. Looking up the rest from reference TRBV5-4 and TRBJ2-5 gives the full variable domain: ETGVTQSPTHLIKTRGQQVTLRCSSQSGHNTVSWYQQALGQGPQFIFQYYREEENGRGNFPPRFSGLQFPNYSSELNVNALELDDSALYLCASSPPGMTGETQYFGPGTRLLVL.

This rearrangement joins TRBV6-5 to TRBJ2-7; D is unresolved. With 6 bases removed from V and 2 bases from J, the gap between germline ends came to 11 bases. The CDR3 extends over 13 amino acids. CDR1 and CDR2 (germline): MNHEY, SVGAGI. In DNA, the CDR3 is TGTGCCAGCAGCACCGGTAATACCTACGAGCAGTACTTC. It is translated as CASSTGNTYEQYF.

The rearrangement joins TRBV5-6 to TRBJ2-7; TRBD1 matches at 9 bases. The CDR3 has 15 amino acids. Per germline, CDR1 SGHDT and CDR2 YYEEEE. The trim removed 4 bases at V and 6 bases at J, leaving 11 bases unmatched. The CDR3 DNA is TGTGCCAGCAGCCGAACGGACAGGGGACGGGGCGAGCAGTACTTC. It encodes CASSRTDRGRGEQYF.

In its sample, this clone was seen once. V usage is TRBV30 and J usage is TRBJ2-6; 7 nucleotides match TRBD1. The CDR3 length is 16 residues. V trimming: 5 bases; J trimming: 0 bases; junction bases outside the gene matches: 7. Germline assignment: CDR1 GTSNPN and CDR2 SVGIG (reference sequence). The CDR3 protein is CAWDRDRDSGANVLTF. The CDR3, as DNA: TGTGCCTGGGACCGGGACAGAGACTCTGGGGCCAACGTCCTGACTTTC.

This clone was observed once. The rearrangement links TRBV6-5 to TRBJ1-1, with 7 bases lining up with TRBD1. Trimming cost V 3 bases and J 4 bases; bases outside gene matches: 5. Per germline, CDR1 MNHEY and CDR2 SVGAGI. CDR3 size: 14 residues. DNA of the CDR3: TGTGCCAGCAGTTATGACAGGGATCGCACTGAAGCTTTCTTT. Amino acids: CASSYDRDRTEAFF.

The chain links TRBV7-9 to TRBJ2-1, with D maybe TRBD1 (5 bases). V shed 3 bases and J shed 8 bases, with 11 bases lying between them. The CDR3 spans 13 residues. CDR1 is SEHNR and CDR2 is FQNEAQ in the germline V gene (reference sequence). As DNA, the CDR3 is TGTGCCAGCAGCTTCCAGGGAATAGATGAGCAGTTCTTC. This codes for CASSFQGIDEQFF.